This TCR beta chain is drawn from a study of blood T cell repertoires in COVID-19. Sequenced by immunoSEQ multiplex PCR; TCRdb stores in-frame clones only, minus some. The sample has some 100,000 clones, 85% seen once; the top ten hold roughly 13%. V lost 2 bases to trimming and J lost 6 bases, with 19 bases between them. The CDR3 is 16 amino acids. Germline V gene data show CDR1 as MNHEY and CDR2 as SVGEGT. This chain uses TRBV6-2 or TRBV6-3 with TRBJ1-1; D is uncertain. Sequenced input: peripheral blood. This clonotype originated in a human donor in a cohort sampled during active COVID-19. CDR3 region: CASSYPIQERMAEAFF. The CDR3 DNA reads TGTGCCAGCAGTTACCCGATCCAGGAACGGATGGCTGAAGCTTTCTTT.